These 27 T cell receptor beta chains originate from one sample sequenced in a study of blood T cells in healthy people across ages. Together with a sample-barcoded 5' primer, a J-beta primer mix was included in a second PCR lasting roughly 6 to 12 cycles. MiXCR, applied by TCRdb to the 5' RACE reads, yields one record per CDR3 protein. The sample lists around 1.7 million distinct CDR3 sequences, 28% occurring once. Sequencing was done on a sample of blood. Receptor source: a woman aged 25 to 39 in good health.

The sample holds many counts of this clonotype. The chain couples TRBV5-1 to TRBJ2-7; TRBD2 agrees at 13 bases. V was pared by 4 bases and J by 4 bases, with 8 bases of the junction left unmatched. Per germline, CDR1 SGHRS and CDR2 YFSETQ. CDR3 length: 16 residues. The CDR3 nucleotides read TGCGCCAGCAGCCAGCAGCCGGGACTAGCGGGATACGAGCAGTACTTC. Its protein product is CASSQQPGLAGYEQYF. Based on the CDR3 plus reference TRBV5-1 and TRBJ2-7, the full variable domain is KAGVTQTPRYLIKTRGQQVTLSCSPISGHRSVSWYQQTPGQGLQFLFEYFSETQRNKGNFPGRFSGRQFSNSRSEMNVSTLELGDSALYLCASSQQPGLAGYEQYFGPGTRLTVT.

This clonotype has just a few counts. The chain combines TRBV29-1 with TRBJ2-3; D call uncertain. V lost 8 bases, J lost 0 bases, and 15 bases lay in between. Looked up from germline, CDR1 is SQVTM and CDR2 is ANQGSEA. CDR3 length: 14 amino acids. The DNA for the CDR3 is TGCAGCACCTCACGCGTTATGAGCACAGATACGCAGTATTTT. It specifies CSTSRVMSTDTQYF.

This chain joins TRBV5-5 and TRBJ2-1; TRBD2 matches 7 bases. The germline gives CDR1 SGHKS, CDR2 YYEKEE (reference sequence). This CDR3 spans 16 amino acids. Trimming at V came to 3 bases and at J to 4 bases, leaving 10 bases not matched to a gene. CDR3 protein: CASSSGGWDKYNEQFF. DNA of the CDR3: TGTGCCAGCAGCTCGGGGGGTTGGGATAAATACAATGAGCAGTTCTTC.

This CDR3 is CASSSDIYGYTF. CDR3 DNA: TGTGCCAGCAGCTCAGATATTTATGGCTACACCTTC. The rearrangement links TRBV7-9 to TRBJ1-2; D call uncertain. The CDR3 is made up of 12 amino acids. Trimming removed 4 bases at V and 5 bases at J, with 8 bases between. Germline loops: CDR1 SEHNR, CDR2 FQNEAQ (reference sequence). The full variable domain, its missing parts supplied by reference TRBV7-9 and TRBJ1-2, is DTGVSQNPRHKITKRGQNVTFRCDPISEHNRLYWYRQTLGQGPEFLTYFQNEAQLEKSRLLSDRFSAERPKGSFSTLEIQRTEQGDSAMYLCASSSDIYGYTFGSGTRLTVV.

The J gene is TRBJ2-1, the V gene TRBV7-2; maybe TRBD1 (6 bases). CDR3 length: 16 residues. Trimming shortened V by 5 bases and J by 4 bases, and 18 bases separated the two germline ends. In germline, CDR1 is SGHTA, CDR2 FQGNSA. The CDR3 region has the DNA TGTGCCAGCAGCCCAGAACACAGGGTAGGATACAATGAGCAGTTCTTC. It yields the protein CASSPEHRVGYNEQFF.

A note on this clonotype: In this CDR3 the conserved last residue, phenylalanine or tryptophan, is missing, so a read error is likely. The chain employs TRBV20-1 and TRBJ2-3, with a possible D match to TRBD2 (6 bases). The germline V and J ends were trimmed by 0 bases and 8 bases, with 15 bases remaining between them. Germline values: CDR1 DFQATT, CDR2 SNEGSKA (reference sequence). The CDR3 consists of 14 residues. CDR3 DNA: TGCAGTGCTAGAGATGGCGGGGCCGAAGGTACGCAGTATTTG. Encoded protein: CSARDGGAEGTQYL.

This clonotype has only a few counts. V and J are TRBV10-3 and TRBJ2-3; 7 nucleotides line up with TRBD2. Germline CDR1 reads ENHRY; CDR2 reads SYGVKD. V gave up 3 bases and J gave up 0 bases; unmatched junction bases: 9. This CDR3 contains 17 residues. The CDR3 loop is CAISEKDTSASTDTQYF. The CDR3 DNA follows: TGTGCCATCAGTGAAAAGGATACTAGCGCCAGCACAGATACGCAGTATTTT.

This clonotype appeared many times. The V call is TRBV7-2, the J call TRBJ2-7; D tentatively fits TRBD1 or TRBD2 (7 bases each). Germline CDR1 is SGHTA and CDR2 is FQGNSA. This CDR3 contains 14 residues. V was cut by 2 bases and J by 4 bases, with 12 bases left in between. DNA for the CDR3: TGTGCCAGCAGCTTACAGGGGGGGCAATACGAGCAGTACTTC. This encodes CASSLQGGQYEQYF. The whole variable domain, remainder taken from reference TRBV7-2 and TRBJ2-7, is GAGVSQSPSNKVTEKGKDVELRCDPISGHTALYWYRQSLGQGLEFLIYFQGNSAPDKSGLPSDRFSAERTGGSVSTLTIQRTQQEDSAVYLCASSLQGGQYEQYFGPGTRLTVT.

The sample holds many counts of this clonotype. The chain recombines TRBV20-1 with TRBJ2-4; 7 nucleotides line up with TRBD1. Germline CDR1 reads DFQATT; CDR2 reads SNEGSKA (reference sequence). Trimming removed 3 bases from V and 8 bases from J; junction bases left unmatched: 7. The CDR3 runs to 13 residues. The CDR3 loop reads CSASVWQGDIQYF. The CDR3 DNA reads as TGCAGTGCTAGTGTCTGGCAGGGGGACATTCAGTACTTC.

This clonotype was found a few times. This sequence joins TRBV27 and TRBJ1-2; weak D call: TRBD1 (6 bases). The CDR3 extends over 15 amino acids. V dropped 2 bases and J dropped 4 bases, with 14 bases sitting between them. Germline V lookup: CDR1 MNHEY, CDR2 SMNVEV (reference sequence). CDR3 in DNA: TGTGCCAGCAGTTTAAAATTTCGGGGGCCCTATGGCTACACCTTC. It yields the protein CASSLKFRGPYGYTF.

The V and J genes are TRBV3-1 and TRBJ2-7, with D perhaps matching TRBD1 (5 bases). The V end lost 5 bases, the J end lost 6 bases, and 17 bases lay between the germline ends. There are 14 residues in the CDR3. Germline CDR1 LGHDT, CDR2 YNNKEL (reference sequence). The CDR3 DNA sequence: TGTGCCAGCAGCGAAGGGGATGTGACTCTCGAGCAGTACTTC. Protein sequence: CASSEGDVTLEQYF.

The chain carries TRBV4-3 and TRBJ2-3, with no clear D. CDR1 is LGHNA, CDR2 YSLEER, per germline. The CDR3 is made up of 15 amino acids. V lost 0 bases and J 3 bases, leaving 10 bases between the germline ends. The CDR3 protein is CASSQDSLTTDTQYF. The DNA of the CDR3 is TGCGCCAGCAGCCAAGATTCCCTCACAACAGATACGCAGTATTTT.

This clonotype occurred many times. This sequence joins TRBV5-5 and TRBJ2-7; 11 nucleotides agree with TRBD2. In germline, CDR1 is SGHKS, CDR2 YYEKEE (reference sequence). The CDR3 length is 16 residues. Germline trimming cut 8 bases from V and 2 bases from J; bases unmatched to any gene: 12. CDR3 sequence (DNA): TGTGCCAGTAGACGGGCCGGGACTAGCGGTACCTACGAGCAGTACTTC. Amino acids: CASRRAGTSGTYEQYF.

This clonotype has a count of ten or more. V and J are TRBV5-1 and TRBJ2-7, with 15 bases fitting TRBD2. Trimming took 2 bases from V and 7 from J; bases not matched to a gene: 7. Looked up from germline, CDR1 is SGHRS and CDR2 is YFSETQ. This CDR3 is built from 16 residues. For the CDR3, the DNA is TGCGCCAGCAGCTTCGGACTAGCGGGAGGGCCGAGAGAGCAGTACTTC. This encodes CASSFGLAGGPREQYF.

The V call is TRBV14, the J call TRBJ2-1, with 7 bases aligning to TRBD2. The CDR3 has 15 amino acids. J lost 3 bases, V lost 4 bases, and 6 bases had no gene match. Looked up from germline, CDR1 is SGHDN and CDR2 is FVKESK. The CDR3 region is CASSPTWGGYNEQFF. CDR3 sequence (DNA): TGTGCCAGCAGCCCAACCTGGGGGGGCTACAATGAGCAGTTCTTC.

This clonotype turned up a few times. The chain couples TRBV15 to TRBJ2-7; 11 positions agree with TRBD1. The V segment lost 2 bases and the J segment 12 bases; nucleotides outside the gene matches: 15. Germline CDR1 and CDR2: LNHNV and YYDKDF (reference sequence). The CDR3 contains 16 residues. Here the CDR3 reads CATSRSGQGARETRYF. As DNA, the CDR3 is TGTGCCACCAGCAGAAGTGGACAGGGGGCGAGAGAGACCCGGTACTTC.

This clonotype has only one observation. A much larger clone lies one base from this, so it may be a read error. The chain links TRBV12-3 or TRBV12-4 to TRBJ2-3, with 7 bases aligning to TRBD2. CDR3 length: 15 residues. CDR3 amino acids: CASSLQRGDTDAQYF. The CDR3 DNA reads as TGTGCCAGCAGTTTACAGCGGGGCGACACAGATGCGCAGTATTTT.

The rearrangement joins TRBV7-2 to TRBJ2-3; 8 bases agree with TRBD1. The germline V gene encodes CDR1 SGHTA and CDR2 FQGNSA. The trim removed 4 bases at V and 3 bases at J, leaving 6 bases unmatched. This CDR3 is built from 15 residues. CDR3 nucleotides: TGTGCCAGCAGCTATACAGGGGGTAGGACAGATACGCAGTATTTT. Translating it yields CASSYTGGRTDTQYF.

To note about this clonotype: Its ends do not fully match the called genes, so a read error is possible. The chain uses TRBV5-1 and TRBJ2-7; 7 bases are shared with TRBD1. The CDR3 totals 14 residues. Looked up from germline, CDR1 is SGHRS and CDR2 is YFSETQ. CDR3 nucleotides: TGCGCCGGCAGCTTTGAGACAGGGTCCTACGAGCAGTACTTC. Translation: CAGSFETGSYEQYF.

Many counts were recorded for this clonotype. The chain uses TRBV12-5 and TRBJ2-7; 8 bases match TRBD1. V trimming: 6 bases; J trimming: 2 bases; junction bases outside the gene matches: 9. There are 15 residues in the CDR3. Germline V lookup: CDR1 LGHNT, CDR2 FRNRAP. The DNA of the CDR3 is TGTGCTAGTGGGGACCTGGGACAGGATGCCTACGAGCAGTACTTC. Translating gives CASGDLGQDAYEQYF.

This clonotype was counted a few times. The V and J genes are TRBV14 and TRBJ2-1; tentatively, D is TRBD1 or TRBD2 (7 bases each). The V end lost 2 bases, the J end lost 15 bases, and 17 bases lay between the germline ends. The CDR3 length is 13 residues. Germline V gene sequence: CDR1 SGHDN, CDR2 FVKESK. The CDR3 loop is CASSQTRQGGRFF. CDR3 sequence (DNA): TGTGCCAGCAGCCAAACGAGACAGGGAGGGCGGTTCTTC. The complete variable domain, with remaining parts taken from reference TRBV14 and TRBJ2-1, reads EAGVTQFPSHSVIEKGQTVTLRCDPISGHDNLYWYRRVMGKEIKFLLHFVKESKQDESGMPNNRFLAERTGGTYSTLKVQPAELEDSGVYFCASSQTRQGGRFFGPGTRLTVL.

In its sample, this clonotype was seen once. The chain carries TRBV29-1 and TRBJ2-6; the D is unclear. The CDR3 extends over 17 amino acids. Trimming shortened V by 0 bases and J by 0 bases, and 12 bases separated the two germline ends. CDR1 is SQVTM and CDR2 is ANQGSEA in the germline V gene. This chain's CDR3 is CSVEEGSYDSGANVLTF. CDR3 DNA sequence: TGCAGCGTTGAAGAGGGTTCCTACGACTCTGGGGCCAACGTCCTGACTTTC.

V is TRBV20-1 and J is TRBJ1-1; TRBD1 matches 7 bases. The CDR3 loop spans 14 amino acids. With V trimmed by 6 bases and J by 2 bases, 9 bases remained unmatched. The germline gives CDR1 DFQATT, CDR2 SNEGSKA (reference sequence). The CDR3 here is CSAQDRAKNTEAFF. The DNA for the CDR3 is TGCAGTGCCCAAGACAGGGCCAAAAACACTGAAGCTTTCTTT.

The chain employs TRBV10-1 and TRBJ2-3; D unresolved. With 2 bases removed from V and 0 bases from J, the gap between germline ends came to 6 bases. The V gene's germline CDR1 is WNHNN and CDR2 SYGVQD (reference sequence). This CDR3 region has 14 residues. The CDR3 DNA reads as TGCGCCAGCAGTGAGAGAACTAGCACAGATACGCAGTATTTT. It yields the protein CASSERTSTDTQYF.

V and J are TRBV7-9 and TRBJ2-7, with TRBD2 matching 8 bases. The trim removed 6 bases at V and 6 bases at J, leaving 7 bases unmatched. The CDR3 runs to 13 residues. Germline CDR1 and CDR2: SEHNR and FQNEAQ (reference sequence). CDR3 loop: CASSFAGGIEQYF. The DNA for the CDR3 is TGTGCCAGCAGTTTTGCGGGAGGTATCGAGCAGTACTTC.

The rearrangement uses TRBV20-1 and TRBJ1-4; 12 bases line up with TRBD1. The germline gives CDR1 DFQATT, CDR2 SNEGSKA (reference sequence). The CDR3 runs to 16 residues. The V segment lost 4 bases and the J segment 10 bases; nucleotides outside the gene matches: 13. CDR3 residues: CSATKPGGQGARKLFF. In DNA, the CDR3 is TGCAGTGCTACAAAACCAGGGGGACAGGGGGCACGAAAACTGTTTTTT.

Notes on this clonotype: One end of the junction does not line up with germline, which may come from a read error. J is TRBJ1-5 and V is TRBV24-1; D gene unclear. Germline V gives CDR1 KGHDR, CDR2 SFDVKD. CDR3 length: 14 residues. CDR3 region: CATGDGVRNQPQHF. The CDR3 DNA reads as TGTGCCACCGGTGATGGGGTCCGCAATCAGCCCCAGCATTTT.